One and the same sample provided the 6 T cell receptor beta chains below, sequenced in a study of neoadjuvant anti-PD-1 for oral cavity cancer. Clones were read by immunoSEQ multiplex PCR, and TCRdb kept only the in-frame ones, dropping some. Here the sample spans over 10,000 clones, around 60% being singletons. The sequencing here drew on tumor tissue, taken before nivolumab (anti-PD-1) treatment. Receptor source: a person aged 35-79 years with oral cavity squamous cell carcinoma.

The CDR3 region is CACIRGLGNTEAFF. CDR3 DNA: TGTGCCTGCATCAGGGGGCTTGGGAACACTGAAGCTTTCTTT. The chain employs TRBV30 and TRBJ1-1; TRBD1 matches at 8 bases. This CDR3 contains 14 residues. Germline V gene data show CDR1 as GTSNPN and CDR2 as SVGIG (reference sequence). V gave up 6 bases and J gave up 1 base; unmatched junction bases: 7.

This clone was detected a few times. V gene TRBV5-1 combines with J gene TRBJ2-2; D is unclear. In germline, CDR1 is SGHRS, CDR2 YFSETQ. V dropped 0 bases and J dropped 3 bases, with 9 bases sitting between them. CDR3 length equals 15 residues. Written as DNA, the CDR3 is TGCGCCAGCAGCTTGGAGGACCCTTACACCGGGGAGCTGTTTTTT. Amino acid sequence: CASSLEDPYTGELFF.

V usage is TRBV14 and J usage is TRBJ2-6; 10 positions agree with TRBD2. The CDR3 extends over 19 amino acids. From germline, CDR1 is SGHDN and CDR2 FVKESK. The ends lost 1 base at V and 0 bases at J; junction bases unmatched: 6. CDR3 nucleotides: TGTGCCAGCAGCCAAGGGTGGACTAGCGGATACTCTGGGGCCAACGTCCTGACTTTC. Protein: CASSQGWTSGYSGANVLTF.

The chain carries TRBV27 and TRBJ1-4; D not certain. The CDR3 totals 13 residues. Germline V CDR1 and CDR2: MNHEY, SMNVEV (reference sequence). Trimming removed 3 bases at V and 5 bases at J, with 7 bases between. This CDR3 reads CASSFLENEKLFF. For the CDR3, the DNA is TGTGCCAGCAGTTTTTTAGAGAATGAAAAACTGTTTTTT.

The J gene is TRBJ2-7, the V gene TRBV19; 8 positions match TRBD2. Germline-derived CDR1 and CDR2 are LNHDA and SQIVND (reference sequence). This CDR3 has 15 residues. V was clipped by 5 bases and J by 0 bases; unmatched bases: 6. CDR3 sequence reads: CASSLAGLPSYEQYF. In DNA form, the CDR3 reads TGTGCCAGTAGTTTAGCGGGACTTCCCTCCTACGAGCAGTACTTC.

The DNA for the CDR3 is TGTGCCAGCAGTTTAGAGATAGGGGGACGGGAGGCTAACACCGGGGAGCTGTTTTTT. This gives the protein CASSLEIGGREANTGELFF. The rearrangement links TRBV28 to TRBJ2-2, with D maybe TRBD2 (7 bases). Germline loops: CDR1 MDHEN, CDR2 SYDVKM. Trimming stripped 2 bases from V and 2 bases from J, with 21 bases between. The CDR3 extends over 19 amino acids.